This is a list of T cell receptor beta chains from one sample in a study of blood T cell repertoires in COVID-19. Produced via immunoSEQ multiplex PCR; TCRdb's table is partial and in-frame only. The sample lists 140,000 to 150,000 clones; about 88% were seen once. Sequences were obtained from peripheral blood. These receptors originate from a human donor in a cohort sampled during active COVID-19. Both conserved end residues are part of each CDR3. Fields, in order: clone size, D gene, V gene, J gene, CDR3 DNA, CDR3 protein. A D gene is named only where the DNA matches it firmly. Expanded clones get a size class; other rows say once, few or many, or leave the size out.

size: few; D: TRBD1; V: TRBV6-5; J: TRBJ2-2; DNA: TGTGCCAGCAGTTACCCGACAGGGTTGGGCACCGGGGAGCTGTTTTTT; CDR3: CASSYPTGLGTGELFF
size: .; D: .; V: TRBV7-2; J: TRBJ2-7; DNA: TGTGCCAGCAGCGGGGGGGGCAGCTCCTACGAGCAGTACTTC; CDR3: CASSGGGSSYEQYF
size: few; D: .; V: TRBV2; J: TRBJ1-5; DNA: TGTGCCAGCAGCCTACAGGGCTATCAGCCCCAGCATTTT; CDR3: CASSLQGYQPQHF
size: .; D: .; V: TRBV13; J: TRBJ2-2; DNA: TGTGCCAGCAGCGAAGATATCAGGGGGAACACCGGGGAGCTGTTTTTT; CDR3: CASSEDIRGNTGELFF
size: .; D: TRBD1; V: TRBV3-1/TRBV3-2; J: TRBJ1-2; DNA: TGTGCCAGCAGCCTCCCGGGACAGGGAAACTATGGCTACACCTTC; CDR3: CASSLPGQGNYGYTF
size: .; D: TRBD1; V: TRBV5-6; J: TRBJ1-1; DNA: TGTGCCAGCAGCTTGGACAGGGGTGGCACTGAAGCTTTCTTT; CDR3: CASSLDRGGTEAFF
size: few; D: .; V: TRBV3-1/TRBV3-2; J: TRBJ2-7; DNA: TGTGCCAGTCGCGCGGCGACCTACGAGCAGTACTTC; CDR3: CASRAATYEQYF
size: .; D: TRBD2; V: TRBV7-3; J: TRBJ2-3; DNA: TGTGCCAGCAGCTTAGGGACTAGCGGAGACACAGATACGCAGTATTTT; CDR3: CASSLGTSGDTDTQYF
size: few; D: TRBD1; V: TRBV5-4; J: TRBJ1-2; DNA: TGTGCCAGCAGCGAGGGTCGGACAGGGGTCGGCTACACCTTC; CDR3: CASSEGRTGVGYTF
size: .; D: TRBD2; V: TRBV19; J: TRBJ2-1; DNA: TGTGCCAGTAGCCGGACTAGCGGGATGAATGAGCAGTTCTTC; CDR3: CASSRTSGMNEQFF
size: .; D: TRBD1; V: TRBV7-2; J: TRBJ2-1; DNA: TGTGCCAGCAAACGACAGGGTACCATCAATGAGCAGTTCTTC; CDR3: CASKRQGTINEQFF
size: .; D: TRBD1; V: TRBV7-8; J: TRBJ1-4; DNA: TGTGCCAGCAGCCCATATACAGGGGGCGGGAGTGAAAAACTGTTTTTT; CDR3: CASSPYTGGGSEKLFF
size: once; D: TRBD2; V: TRBV24-1; J: TRBJ2-1; DNA: TGTGCCACCAGTGATCCCACTAGCGAATATGAGCAGTTCTTC; CDR3: CATSDPTSEYEQFF
size: .; D: TRBD2; V: TRBV3-1/TRBV3-2; J: TRBJ2-3; DNA: TGTGCCAGCAGCCAAGCGACGGGACTAGCGACCGATACGCAGTATTTT; CDR3: CASSQATGLATDTQYF
size: .; D: .; V: TRBV5-8; J: TRBJ2-3; DNA: TGTGCCAGCAGCTTGGGTGGGGGTAGCGGACACCCTGATACGCAGTATTTT; CDR3: CASSLGGGSGHPDTQYF
size: .; D: TRBD2; V: TRBV5-6; J: TRBJ2-1; DNA: TGTGCCAGCAGCACATCGGGCCCGGCTAGCGGGAGGGATTACAATGAGCAGTTCTTC; CDR3: CASSTSGPASGRDYNEQFF
size: .; D: TRBD1; V: TRBV2; J: TRBJ2-3; DNA: TGTGCCAGTGGACAGGGGATAGATACGCAGTATTTT; CDR3: CASGQGIDTQYF
size: .; D: TRBD2; V: TRBV7-9; J: TRBJ2-7; DNA: TGTGCCAGCAGCTCTAGCGGGGGCTCCTACGAGCAGTACTTC; CDR3: CASSSSGGSYEQYF
size: .; D: .; V: TRBV18; J: TRBJ1-1; DNA: TGTGCCAGCTCAGCGGACAACTCCGAAGCTTTCTTT; CDR3: CASSADNSEAFF
size: .; D: .; V: TRBV7-2; J: TRBJ2-1; DNA: TGTGCCAGCAGCTTAGATTCCCGCTCCTACAATGAGCAGTTCTTC; CDR3: CASSLDSRSYNEQFF
size: .; D: TRBD1; V: TRBV4-1; J: TRBJ1-4; DNA: TGCGCCAGCAGCCAAGTCTATGTCCCTACAGGGGGCGTGGGGGAAAAACTGTTTTTT; CDR3: CASSQVYVPTGGVGEKLFF
size: .; D: .; V: TRBV14; J: TRBJ2-7; DNA: TGTGCCAGCAGCCACTCGGGTGAATACGAGCAGTACTTC; CDR3: CASSHSGEYEQYF
size: .; D: .; V: TRBV19; J: TRBJ2-7; DNA: TGTGCCAGTAGTATCAGGGCGACCTCCTACGAGCAGTACTTC; CDR3: CASSIRATSYEQYF
size: .; D: TRBD2; V: TRBV7-6; J: TRBJ2-7; DNA: TGTGCCAGCAGCTTAGGGGGGACTAGCGGCTACGAGCAGTACTTC; CDR3: CASSLGGTSGYEQYF
size: .; D: TRBD2; V: TRBV6-5; J: TRBJ2-1; DNA: TGTGCCAGCAGTTTAAGACTAGCGGGAGGCCCGGAGCAGTTCTTC; CDR3: CASSLRLAGGPEQFF
size: .; D: TRBD1; V: TRBV7-2; J: TRBJ2-7; DNA: TGTGCCAGCAGACCGGACAGGTACTCCTACGAGCAGTACTTC; CDR3: CASRPDRYSYEQYF
size: .; D: .; V: TRBV4-2; J: TRBJ2-1; DNA: TGTGCCAGCAGCCAAGATATCGGGAGAGTCTCCTACAATGAGCAGTTCTTC; CDR3: CASSQDIGRVSYNEQFF
size: .; D: TRBD1; V: TRBV6-1; J: TRBJ2-3; DNA: TGTGCCAGCAGTGTCCAGGGGGCGGCTAGCACAGATACGCAGTATTTT; CDR3: CASSVQGAASTDTQYF
size: .; D: .; V: TRBV4-1; J: TRBJ1-5; DNA: TGCGCCAGCAGCCAAGAGTGGAGTAGCGGCAATCAGCCCCAGCATTTT; CDR3: CASSQEWSSGNQPQHF
size: .; D: TRBD1; V: TRBV9; J: TRBJ1-3; DNA: TGTGCCAGCAGCGCCGACAGGGGGCTACACTCTGGAAACACCATATATTTT; CDR3: CASSADRGLHSGNTIYF
size: .; D: .; V: TRBV7-9; J: TRBJ1-4; DNA: TGTGCCAGCAGCTTAGCTAACAGGACAGTCTCTGAAAAACTGTTTTTT; CDR3: CASSLANRTVSEKLFF
size: .; D: .; V: TRBV2; J: TRBJ1-2; DNA: TGTGCCAGCACCACGGGGGGACGAGCTAACTATGGCTACACCTTC; CDR3: CASTTGGRANYGYTF
size: .; D: .; V: TRBV5-6; J: TRBJ2-3; DNA: TGTGCCAGCAGCGCGGGAGATACGCAGTATTTT; CDR3: CASSAGDTQYF
size: .; D: .; V: TRBV3-1/TRBV3-2; J: TRBJ2-7; DNA: TGTGCCAGCAGCCAAGATACGCAGACCTACGAGCAGTACTTC; CDR3: CASSQDTQTYEQYF
size: .; D: TRBD1; V: TRBV5-5; J: TRBJ1-5; DNA: TGTGCCAGCAGCTTGGATGGCAGGGGGACTCAGCCCCAGCATTTT; CDR3: CASSLDGRGTQPQHF
size: .; D: .; V: TRBV7-9; J: TRBJ1-1; DNA: TGTGCCAGCAGTCTTGGCTCCATGAACACTGAAGCTTTCTTT; CDR3: CASSLGSMNTEAFF
size: .; D: .; V: TRBV7-8; J: TRBJ1-2; DNA: TGTGCCAGCAGCCGTGGACAGTACTATGGCTACACCTTC; CDR3: CASSRGQYYGYTF
size: .; D: .; V: TRBV10-3; J: TRBJ2-7; DNA: TGTGCCACCGCCCAGCGGGTGGACGATAACGAGCAGTACTTC; CDR3: CATAQRVDDNEQYF
size: .; D: TRBD1; V: TRBV5-1; J: TRBJ1-2; DNA: TGCGCCAGCAGCCTCCAGGGGGGCTATGGCTACACCTTC; CDR3: CASSLQGGYGYTF
size: .; D: .; V: TRBV30; J: TRBJ1-1; DNA: TGTGCCTGGAGTAAAAAAGCATTGACAGTTCAAGGAGCTTTCTTT; CDR3: CAWSKKALTVQGAFF
size: once; D: .; V: TRBV15; J: TRBJ1-2; DNA: TGTGCCACCAGCAGAGAGGGTCGGGGTAGCTATGGCTACACCTTC; CDR3: CATSREGRGSYGYTF
size: .; D: TRBD1; V: TRBV5-1; J: TRBJ2-5; DNA: TGCGCCAGCAGCCTCAGACAGGGACAAGAGACCCAGTACTTC; CDR3: CASSLRQGQETQYF
size: .; D: .; V: TRBV7-2; J: TRBJ1-5; DNA: TGTGCCAGCAGCTTAGCCGGGGGGCCGAATCAGCCCCAGCATTTT; CDR3: CASSLAGGPNQPQHF
size: .; D: .; V: TRBV3-1/TRBV3-2; J: TRBJ2-1; DNA: TGTGCCAGCAGTCAAAACACCCCCGGGAGCGGTCAAAGCTCCTACAATGAGCAGTTCTTC; CDR3: CASSQNTPGSGQSSYNEQFF
size: .; D: .; V: TRBV18; J: TRBJ1-3; DNA: TGTGCCAGCTCACCCGGAGGGAAAGGGAACACCATATATTTT; CDR3: CASSPGGKGNTIYF